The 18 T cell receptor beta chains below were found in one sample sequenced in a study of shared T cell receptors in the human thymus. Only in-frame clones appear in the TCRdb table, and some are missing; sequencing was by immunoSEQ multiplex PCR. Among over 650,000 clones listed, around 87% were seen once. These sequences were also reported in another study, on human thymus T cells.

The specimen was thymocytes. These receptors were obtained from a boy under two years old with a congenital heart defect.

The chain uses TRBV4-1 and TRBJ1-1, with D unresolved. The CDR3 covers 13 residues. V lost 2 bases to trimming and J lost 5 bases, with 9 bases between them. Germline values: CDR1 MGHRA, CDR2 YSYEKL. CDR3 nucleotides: TGCGCCAGCAGCCAAAGGACGGGGACTGAAGCTTTCTTT. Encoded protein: CASSQRTGTEAFF.

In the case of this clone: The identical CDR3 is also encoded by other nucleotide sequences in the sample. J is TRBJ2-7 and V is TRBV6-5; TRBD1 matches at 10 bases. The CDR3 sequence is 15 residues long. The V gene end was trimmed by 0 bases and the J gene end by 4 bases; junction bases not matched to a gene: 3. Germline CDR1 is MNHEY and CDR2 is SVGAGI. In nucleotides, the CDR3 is TGTGCCAGCAGTTACTCGGGACAGGGGTCGTACGAGCAGTACTTC. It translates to CASSYSGQGSYEQYF.

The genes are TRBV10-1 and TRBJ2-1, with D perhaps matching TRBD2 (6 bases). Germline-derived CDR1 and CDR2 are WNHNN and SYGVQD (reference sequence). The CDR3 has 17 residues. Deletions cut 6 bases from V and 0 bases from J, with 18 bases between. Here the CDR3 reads CASSPSIAGSSYNEQFF. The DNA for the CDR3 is TGCGCCAGCAGCCCTAGCATCGCCGGGAGCTCCTACAATGAGCAGTTCTTC.

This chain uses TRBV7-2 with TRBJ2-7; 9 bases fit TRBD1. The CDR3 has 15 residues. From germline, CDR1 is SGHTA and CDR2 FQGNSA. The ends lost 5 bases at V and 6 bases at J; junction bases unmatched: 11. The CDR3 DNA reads TGTGCCAGCAGCCTGTCCGGGACAGGGAGCTTCGAGCAGTACTTC. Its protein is CASSLSGTGSFEQYF.

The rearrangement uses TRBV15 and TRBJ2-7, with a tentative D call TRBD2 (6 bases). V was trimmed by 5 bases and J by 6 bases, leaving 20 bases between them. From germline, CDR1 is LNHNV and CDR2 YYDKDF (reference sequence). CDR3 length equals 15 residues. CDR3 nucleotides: TGTGCCACCAGCGGACCGGACTACCTGGGGGGCGAGCAGTACTTC. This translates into CATSGPDYLGGEQYF. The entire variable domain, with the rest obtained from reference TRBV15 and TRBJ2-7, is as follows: DAMVIQNPRYQVTQFGKPVTLSCSQTLNHNVMYWYQQKSSQAPKLLFHYYDKDFNNEADTPDNFQSRRPNTSFCFLDIRSPGLGDTAMYLCATSGPDYLGGEQYFGPGTRLTVT.

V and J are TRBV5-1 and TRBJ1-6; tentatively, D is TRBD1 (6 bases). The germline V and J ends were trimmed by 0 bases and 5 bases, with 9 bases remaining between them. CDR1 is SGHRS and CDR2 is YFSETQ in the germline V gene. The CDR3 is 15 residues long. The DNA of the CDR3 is TGCGCCAGCAGCTTGGAACAGGGCCATAATTCACCCCTCCACTTT. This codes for CASSLEQGHNSPLHF.

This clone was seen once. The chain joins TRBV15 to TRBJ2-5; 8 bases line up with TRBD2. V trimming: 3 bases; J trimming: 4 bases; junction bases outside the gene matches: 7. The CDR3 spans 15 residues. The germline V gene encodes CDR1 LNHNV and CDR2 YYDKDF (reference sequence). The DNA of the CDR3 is TGTGCCACCAGCAGGGAAGCGGGAGTATCAGAGACCCAGTACTTC. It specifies CATSREAGVSETQYF.

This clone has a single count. In DNA, the CDR3 is TGCGCCAGCAGCCAAGAAGTTGGAGGGAGGAAATACGCCAATGGCTACACCTTC. Amino acids: CASSQEVGGRKYANGYTF. The chain is built from TRBV4-3 and TRBJ1-2; no definite D call. The germline V gene has CDR1 LGHNA and CDR2 YSLEER. The CDR3 spans 18 residues. Trimming removed 0 bases from V and 6 bases from J, with 23 bases in between.

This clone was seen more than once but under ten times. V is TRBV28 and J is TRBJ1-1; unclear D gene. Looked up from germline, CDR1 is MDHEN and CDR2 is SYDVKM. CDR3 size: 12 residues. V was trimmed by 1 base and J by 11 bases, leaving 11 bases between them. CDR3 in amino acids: CASSLFPRRAFF. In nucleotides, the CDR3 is TGTGCCAGCAGTTTATTTCCCAGGAGGGCTTTCTTT.

The CDR3 reads CASSFKGVSYEQYF. The CDR3 region has the DNA TGTGCCAGCAGTTTTAAGGGGGTCTCCTACGAGCAGTACTTC. This chain joins TRBV28 and TRBJ2-7; TRBD1 is a possible D gene (6 bases). V was cut by 3 bases and J by 0 bases, with 9 bases left in between. This CDR3 comprises 14 residues. Per the germline V gene, CDR1 is MDHEN and CDR2 is SYDVKM.

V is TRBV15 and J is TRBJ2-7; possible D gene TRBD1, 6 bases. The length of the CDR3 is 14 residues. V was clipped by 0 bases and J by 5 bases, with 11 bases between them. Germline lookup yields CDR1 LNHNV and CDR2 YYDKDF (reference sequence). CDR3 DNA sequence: TGTGCCACCAGCAGAGATAGGGGGATAAACGAGCAGTACTTC. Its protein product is CATSRDRGINEQYF.

CDR3: CASRAGFTEAFF. The CDR3 DNA follows: TGTGCCAGCAGAGCAGGGTTCACTGAAGCTTTCTTT. This sequence joins TRBV28 and TRBJ1-1; D perhaps matches TRBD1 (5 bases). Per germline, CDR1 MDHEN and CDR2 SYDVKM. V lost 6 bases to trimming and J lost 4 bases, with 9 bases between them. The CDR3 consists of 12 residues.

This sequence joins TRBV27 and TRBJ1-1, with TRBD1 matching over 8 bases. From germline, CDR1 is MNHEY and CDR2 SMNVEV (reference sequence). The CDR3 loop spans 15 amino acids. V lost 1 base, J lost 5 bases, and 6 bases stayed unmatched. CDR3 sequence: CASSLYQGASTEAFF. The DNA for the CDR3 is TGTGCCAGCAGTTTATACCAGGGGGCGAGTACTGAAGCTTTCTTT.

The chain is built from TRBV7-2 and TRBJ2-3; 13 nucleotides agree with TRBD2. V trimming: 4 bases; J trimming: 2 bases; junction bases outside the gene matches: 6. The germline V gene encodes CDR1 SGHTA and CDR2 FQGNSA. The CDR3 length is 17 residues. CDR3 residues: CASSSPGLAGYTDTQYF. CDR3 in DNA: TGTGCCAGCAGCTCCCCGGGACTAGCGGGGTACACAGATACGCAGTATTTT.

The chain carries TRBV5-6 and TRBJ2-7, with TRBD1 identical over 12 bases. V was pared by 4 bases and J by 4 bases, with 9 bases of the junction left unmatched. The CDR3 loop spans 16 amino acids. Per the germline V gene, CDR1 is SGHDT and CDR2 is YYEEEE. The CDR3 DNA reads TGTGCCAGCAGCCAAAACCGGGACAGGGGGCTTTACGAGCAGTACTTC. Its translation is CASSQNRDRGLYEQYF.

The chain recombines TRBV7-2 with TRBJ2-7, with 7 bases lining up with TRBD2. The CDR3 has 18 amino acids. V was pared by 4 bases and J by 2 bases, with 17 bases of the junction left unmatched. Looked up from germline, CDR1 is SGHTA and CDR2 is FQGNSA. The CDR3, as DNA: TGTGCCAGCAGCTCCCCTTTTGGGCTAGCGGCTGGTACCTACGAGCAGTACTTC. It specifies CASSSPFGLAAGTYEQYF.

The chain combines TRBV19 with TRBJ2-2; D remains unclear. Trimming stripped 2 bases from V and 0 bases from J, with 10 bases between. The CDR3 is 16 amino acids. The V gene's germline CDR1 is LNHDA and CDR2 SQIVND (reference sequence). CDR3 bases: TGTGCCAGTAGTATATACACTACGGCGAACACCGGGGAGCTGTTTTTT. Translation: CASSIYTTANTGELFF.

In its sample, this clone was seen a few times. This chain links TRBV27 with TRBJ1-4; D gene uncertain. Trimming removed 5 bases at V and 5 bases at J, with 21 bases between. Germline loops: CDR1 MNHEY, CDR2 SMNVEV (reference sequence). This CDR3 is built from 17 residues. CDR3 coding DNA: TGTGCCAGCAGTAGATCAGGCCGTACTTCGGAAAATGAAAAACTGTTTTTT. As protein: CASSRSGRTSENEKLFF. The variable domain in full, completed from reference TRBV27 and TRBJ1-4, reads EAQVTQNPRYLITVTGKKLTVTCSQNMNHEYMSWYRQDPGLGLRQIYYSMNVEVTDKGDVPEGYKVSRKEKRNFPLILESPSPNQTSLYFCASSRSGRTSENEKLFFGSGTQLSVL.